This T cell receptor (beta chain) originates from a study of follicular helper T cells after annual influenza vaccination. The study, taken as a whole, reports: Recurrent ICOS+CD38+ cTfh clonotypes included tetramer and AIM influenza-specific ones.

Method: immunoSEQ multiplex PCR; TCRdb's copy keeps in-frame clones and lacks some. The repertoire holds 9,500 or so clones, with around four fifths as singletons. Per germline, CDR1 LNHDA and CDR2 SQIVND (reference sequence). Trimming removed 7 bases from V and 5 bases from J, with 14 bases in between. The CDR3 covers 13 residues. As for time point: 2015-2016 season, 7 days after influenza vaccination. Concerning this clone: The antigen is unknown.

This clonotype originated in an adult who received the influenza vaccine. The chain links TRBV19 to TRBJ2-5; D gene ambiguous. The sequenced sample was CXCR5+ CD38- circulating T follicular helper cells from blood, obtained 7 days after influenza vaccination. Subset noted: circulating Tfh, non-naive CD4+CXCR5+PD-1+ (ICOS+CD38+ or ICOS-CD38-). CDR3 in amino acids: CASTSVGGETQYF. The CDR3 DNA is TGTGCCAGTACGTCGGTGGGTGGGGAGACCCAGTACTTC.